Below, 21 T cell receptor beta chains from the same sample are listed, as sequenced in a study of blood T cell repertoires in COVID-19. TCRdb keeps only in-frame clones here, not all; method: immunoSEQ multiplex PCR. This sample yields about 350,000 clones, of which roughly 90% are seen a single time; approximately 0.97% belongs to the top ten. Sequences were obtained from PBMCs or T cells enriched from blood (not recorded which). The origin of the receptors is a woman aged 25 to 39 who had been exposed to COVID-19.

The chain links TRBV6-1 to TRBJ1-2; the match to TRBD1 covers 7 bases. This CDR3 region has 16 residues. The trim removed 4 bases at V and 1 base at J, leaving 9 bases unmatched. CDR1 and CDR2 (germline): MNHNS, SASEGT. The CDR3 protein is CASSVTPGQNNYGYTF. For the CDR3, the DNA is TGTGCCAGCAGTGTAACCCCGGGACAGAATAACTATGGCTACACCTTC.

The CDR3 spells CASSAWGDDWGNEKLFF. The CDR3 DNA follows: TGTGCCAGCAGCGCCTGGGGGGACGATTGGGGAAATGAAAAACTGTTTTTT. The gene calls are TRBV9 and TRBJ1-4, with D perhaps TRBD1 (5 bases). V was pared by 3 bases and J by 5 bases, with 20 bases between. In germline, CDR1 is SGDLS, CDR2 YYNGEE. This CDR3 region has 17 residues.

The V gene is TRBV7-9, the J gene TRBJ2-1; 7 bases map to TRBD1. J lost 6 bases, V lost 5 bases, and 10 bases had no gene match. The CDR3 totals 15 residues. Germline lookup yields CDR1 SEHNR and CDR2 FQNEAQ (reference sequence). CDR3 sequence reads: CASSLTDRAPNEQFF. CDR3 bases: TGTGCCAGCAGCCTCACCGACAGGGCCCCCAATGAGCAGTTCTTC.

The chain is built from TRBV11-2 and TRBJ2-1; TRBD1 might be the D (6 bases). The CDR3 length is 11 residues. Germline CDR1 reads SGHAT; CDR2 reads FQNNGV. Deletions cut 3 bases from V and 10 bases from J, with 7 bases between. Here the CDR3 reads CASSFDREQFF. The CDR3 bases are TGTGCCAGCAGCTTCGACAGGGAGCAGTTCTTC.

The DNA for the CDR3 is TGTGCCAGCAGCTTGGGACTAGCGTCTGGTGAGAATGAGCAGTTCTTC. Translated: CASSLGLASGENEQFF. The chain links TRBV5-5 to TRBJ2-1; TRBD2 aligns across 8 bases. The V gene's germline CDR1 is SGHKS and CDR2 YYEKEE (reference sequence). The CDR3 runs 16 residues. The junction had 9 bases not matched to a gene; V was cut back by 0 bases and J by 7 bases.

The chain has TRBV6-4 and TRBJ2-3, with D unresolved. The V gene's germline CDR1 is MRHNA and CDR2 SNTAGT. The CDR3 has 16 residues. The V end lost 6 bases, the J end lost 0 bases, and 16 bases lay between the germline ends. The CDR3 nucleotides read TGTGCCAGCAGCTCCAAGGCGGCAACTAGCACAGATACGCAGTATTTT. This codes for CASSSKAATSTDTQYF.

J is TRBJ1-5 and V is TRBV19, with TRBD1 as a possible D gene (5 bases). The CDR3 totals 13 residues. Looked up from germline, CDR1 is LNHDA and CDR2 is SQIVND (reference sequence). In nucleotides, the CDR3 is TGTGCTACAGCCAGGGTGTCCAATCAGCCCCAGCATTTT. Protein sequence: CATARVSNQPQHF. Looking up the rest from reference TRBV19 and TRBJ1-5 gives the full variable domain: DGGITQSPKYLFRKEGQNVTLSCEQNLNHDAMYWYRQDPGQGLRLIYYSQIVNDFQKGDIAEGYSVSREKKESFPLTVTSAQKNPTAFYLCATARVSNQPQHFGDGTRLSIL.

The chain joins TRBV14 to TRBJ2-4; 10 nucleotides agree with TRBD1. CDR1 SGHDN and CDR2 FVKESK come from the germline V gene. The J segment lost 1 base and the V segment lost 4 bases, leaving 13 bases of the junction unmatched. The CDR3 is 19 residues long. CDR3 sequence: CASSPGGDDRGPAKNIQYF. CDR3 nucleotide sequence: TGTGCCAGCAGCCCCGGGGGGGATGACAGGGGGCCCGCCAAAAACATTCAGTACTTC.

This chain links TRBV9 with TRBJ1-2; TRBD1 matches 8 bases. CDR1 and CDR2 (germline): SGDLS, YYNGEE. V shed 7 bases, J shed 8 bases, and the junction held 7 bases outside the gene matches. The CDR3 loop spans 12 amino acids. The CDR3 here is CASWGQENGYTF. In DNA, the CDR3 is TGTGCCAGCTGGGGACAGGAAAACGGCTACACCTTC.

The chain couples TRBV7-9 to TRBJ2-6; D gene ambiguous. Trimming removed 8 bases at V and 0 bases at J, with 23 bases between. The CDR3 covers 19 residues. The V gene's germline CDR1 is SEHNR and CDR2 FQNEAQ (reference sequence). The CDR3: CASGLALGRLDSGANVLTF. The CDR3 region has the DNA TGTGCCAGCGGCCTCGCTTTGGGCAGGTTGGACTCTGGGGCCAACGTCCTGACTTTC.

This clone appeared a few times. The J gene is TRBJ1-5, the V gene TRBV6-5; D ambiguous. The V gene lost 0 bases and the J gene lost 1 base, with 7 bases spanning the gap. CDR1 and CDR2 (germline): MNHEY, SVGAGI. The length of the CDR3 is 15 residues. The CDR3 loop is CASSYSPGSNQPQHF. The CDR3 DNA reads as TGTGCCAGCAGTTACTCCCCAGGAAGCAATCAGCCCCAGCATTTT.

The rearrangement links TRBV28 to TRBJ1-2; perhaps TRBD1 as D (6 bases). V lost 4 bases, J lost 0 bases, and 12 bases lay in between. This CDR3 spans 15 amino acids. Per the germline V gene, CDR1 is MDHEN and CDR2 is SYDVKM. The CDR3 DNA reads TGTGCCAGCAGTTCCGACAGGCCTCCTAACTATGGCTACACCTTC. This encodes CASSSDRPPNYGYTF.

The gene calls are TRBV18 and TRBJ2-5; 11 bases match TRBD2. CDR1 is KGHSH, CDR2 LQKENI, per germline. This CDR3 is 16 amino acids long. With V trimmed by 8 bases and J by 5 bases, 13 bases remained unmatched. For the CDR3, the DNA is TGTGCCAGCATTCCGAGTTTGACTAGCGGGACGGAGACCCAGTACTTC. Amino acids: CASIPSLTSGTETQYF.

The rearrangement joins TRBV14 to TRBJ2-3; TRBD2 agrees at 7 bases. This CDR3 is 13 amino acids long. CDR1 and CDR2 from the germline V gene are SGHDN and FVKESK. V lost 2 bases, J lost 8 bases, and 4 bases stayed unmatched. The CDR3 region is CASSQNAGATQYF. The CDR3 DNA follows: TGTGCCAGCAGCCAAAACGCGGGAGCTACGCAGTATTTT.

The J gene is TRBJ1-2, the V gene TRBV10-1; D perhaps matches TRBD1 (6 bases). Germline CDR1 reads WNHNN; CDR2 reads SYGVQD (reference sequence). The germline V and J ends were trimmed by 2 bases and 4 bases, with 8 bases remaining between them. The CDR3 runs 13 residues. CDR3: CASSENRVYGYTF. CDR3 bases: TGCGCCAGCAGTGAGAACAGGGTCTATGGCTACACCTTC.

This chain connects TRBV5-1 to TRBJ1-1; 9 bases agree with TRBD1. CDR1 and CDR2 (germline): SGHRS, YFSETQ. Trimming removed 3 bases from V and 4 bases from J; junction bases left unmatched: 7. This CDR3 spans 15 amino acids. CDR3 sequence (DNA): TGCGCCAGCAGCTATCGACAGGGGGTGGGCACTGAAGCTTTCTTT. Its translation: CASSYRQGVGTEAFF.

The V and J genes are TRBV18 and TRBJ2-5, with D uncertain. Germline V gene sequence: CDR1 KGHSH, CDR2 LQKENI. The CDR3 runs to 13 residues. Trimming removed 2 bases from V and 3 bases from J, with 7 bases in between. The CDR3 coding sequence is TGTGCCAGCTCACCAAACCAGGAAGAGACCCAGTACTTC. Its translation: CASSPNQEETQYF.

V and J are TRBV27 and TRBJ2-3, with 7 positions matching TRBD2. The germline gives CDR1 MNHEY, CDR2 SMNVEV (reference sequence). V lost 5 bases and J lost 4; bases outside the gene matches: 6. This CDR3 has 14 amino acids. The CDR3 coding sequence is TGTGCCAGCAGTCGGGGGGTGTCACCAGATACGCAGTATTTT. Its protein is CASSRGVSPDTQYF.

This chain uses TRBV6-4 with TRBJ2-3; weak D call: TRBD2 (6 bases). The CDR3 runs 14 residues. V lost 2 bases and J 4 bases, leaving 10 bases between the germline ends. In germline, CDR1 is MRHNA, CDR2 SNTAGT. CDR3 amino acids: CASSDTGEADTQYF. CDR3 DNA: TGTGCCAGCAGTGACACGGGAGAGGCAGATACGCAGTATTTT.

This rearrangement joins TRBV5-1 to TRBJ1-6; tentative D call: TRBD1 (6 bases). V lost 3 bases and J 8 bases, leaving 18 bases between the germline ends. Per germline, CDR1 SGHRS and CDR2 YFSETQ. The CDR3 loop spans 16 amino acids. The CDR3 reads CASSWDTSSNHSPLHF. Written as DNA, the CDR3 is TGCGCCAGCAGCTGGGACACTTCGAGTAATCATTCACCCCTCCACTTT.

V gene TRBV14 combines with J gene TRBJ2-1; perhaps TRBD2 as D (6 bases). The V end was cut by 0 bases, the J end by 13 bases, with 13 bases between. The CDR3 is made up of 13 amino acids. Per germline, CDR1 SGHDN and CDR2 FVKESK. The CDR3 DNA follows: TGTGCCAGCAGCCAAGACGGCGGGACGGCTCAGTTCTTC. This gives the protein CASSQDGGTAQFF.